The 15 T cell receptor beta chains listed next were all sequenced from one sample in a study of blood T cells in healthy people across ages. Sample-barcoded 5' priming and a J-beta primer mix drove a second PCR of roughly 6 to 12 cycles. TCRdb passed the 5' RACE reads through MiXCR, listing each CDR3 protein once. The sample holds roughly 930,000 distinct CDR3 sequences; roughly 43% are singletons and the top ten take roughly 12%. Input material: blood. Every receptor here comes from a man between 25 and 39 years old in good health.

This clonotype was counted once. CDR3 protein: CASSGDRNSGANVLTF. The DNA for the CDR3 is TGTGCCAGCAGCGGCGACAGAAACTCTGGGGCCAACGTCCTGACTTTC. This chain connects TRBV7-2 to TRBJ2-6; TRBD1 might be the D (5 bases). Germline lookup yields CDR1 SGHTA and CDR2 FQGNSA. V lost 5 bases to trimming and J lost 0 bases, with 11 bases between them. CDR3 length: 16 amino acids.

This clonotype appeared many times. The chain carries TRBV3-1 and TRBJ2-3, with a tentative D call TRBD2 (6 bases). Trimming took off 4 bases at V and 9 bases at J, with 17 bases between the two ends. Germline CDR1 is LGHDT and CDR2 is YNNKEL (reference sequence). CDR3 size: 14 residues. The CDR3, as DNA: TGTGCCAGCAGCCCGGGACTCGGTGGGCAAACGCAGTATTTT. This gives the protein CASSPGLGGQTQYF.

V usage is TRBV9 and J usage is TRBJ1-1; D is unclear. Germline V gives CDR1 SGDLS, CDR2 YYNGEE. V was clipped by 0 bases and J by 3 bases, with 6 bases between them. The length of the CDR3 is 13 residues. The CDR3 here is CASSVDWYTEAFF. The CDR3, as DNA: TGTGCCAGCAGCGTAGATTGGTACACTGAAGCTTTCTTT.

The chain employs TRBV6-1 and TRBJ2-3; D may be TRBD2 (6 bases). The CDR3 extends over 15 amino acids. V was pared by 7 bases and J by 0 bases, with 14 bases between. CDR1 MNHNS and CDR2 SASEGT come from the germline V gene. CDR3 sequence (DNA): TGTGCCAGCAAGGAGGGGATAGGGAGCACAGATACGCAGTATTTT. It codes for CASKEGIGSTDTQYF.

This clonotype has only a few counts. J is TRBJ2-1 and V is TRBV4-1, with 11 positions matching TRBD2. The CDR3 totals 15 residues. Trimming took 6 bases from V and 10 from J; bases not matched to a gene: 11. The germline V gene encodes CDR1 MGHRA and CDR2 YSYEKL. This chain's CDR3 is CASSGIAGGPMEQFF. The CDR3 DNA is TGCGCCAGCAGTGGTATAGCGGGGGGGCCAATGGAGCAGTTCTTC.

This clonotype was found a few times. CDR3 nucleotide sequence: TGCAGTGCTAGACCCGGACAGGGGACCCTTATTACCCAGTACTTC. Amino acids: CSARPGQGTLITQYF. The J gene is TRBJ2-7, the V gene TRBV20-1; 9 nucleotides match TRBD1. Germline V gene lookup returns CDR1 DFQATT and CDR2 SNEGSKA (reference sequence). V lost 2 bases to trimming and J lost 10 bases; unmatched junction nucleotides: 15. The CDR3 is 15 residues long.

The chain combines TRBV6-5 with TRBJ2-3, with D uncertain. The V end lost 8 bases, the J end lost 2 bases, and 17 bases lay between the germline ends. The CDR3 totals 15 residues. CDR1 is MNHEY and CDR2 is SVGAGI in the germline V gene. CDR3 region: CASGPVHGVTDTQYF. The CDR3 DNA reads as TGTGCCAGCGGCCCCGTACATGGGGTCACAGATACGCAGTATTTT.

Comment on this clonotype: A much larger clonotype is one base distant, so this may be a read error. The chain links TRBV3-1 to TRBJ2-1; D possibly matches TRBD1 or TRBD2 (5 bases each). The J call is doubtful: the DNA matches TRBJ2-7 better. The CDR3 extends over 16 amino acids. The germline V gene has CDR1 LGHDT and CDR2 YNNKEL (reference sequence). CDR3 residues: CASSQGGIGVHNEQYF. The CDR3 DNA follows: TGTGCCAGCAGCCAAGGGGGGATAGGGGTCCACAATGAGCAGTACTTC.

V usage is TRBV28 and J usage is TRBJ1-6; D call uncertain. V was clipped by 3 bases and J by 4 bases, with 7 bases between them. There are 14 residues in the CDR3. Germline V gives CDR1 MDHEN, CDR2 SYDVKM. CDR3 protein: CASSFEQYNSPLHF. The CDR3 coding sequence is TGTGCCAGCAGTTTTGAACAGTATAATTCACCCCTCCACTTT.

This clonotype came up many times. V gene TRBV6-6 combines with J gene TRBJ1-1, with TRBD1 matching 7 bases. The CDR3 runs to 14 residues. Germline V gene sequence: CDR1 MNHNY, CDR2 SVGAGI (reference sequence). J was trimmed by 3 bases and V by 4 bases; bases with no gene match: 5. The CDR3 region has the DNA TGTGCCAGCAGTTCGACAGGGAGGGACACTGAAGCTTTCTTT. Translated: CASSSTGRDTEAFF.

The CDR3 coding sequence is TGTGCCAGCAGTTACCCCTTCAATGAGCAGTTCTTC. Translation gives CASSYPFNEQFF. The chain is built from TRBV6-2 or TRBV6-3 and TRBJ2-1; D remains ambiguous. The CDR3 is made up of 12 amino acids. CDR1 is MNHEY, CDR2 SVGEGT, per germline. Trimming took off 2 bases at V and 6 bases at J, with 5 bases between the two ends.

Only one count was recorded for this clonotype. The V call is TRBV10-3, the J call TRBJ2-2; D is possibly TRBD1 or TRBD2 (6 bases each). The CDR3 has 14 amino acids. Germline CDR1 ENHRY, CDR2 SYGVKD. Trimming shortened V by 5 bases and J by 2 bases, and 9 bases separated the two germline ends. The CDR3 is CAISQGTNTGELFF. DNA of the CDR3: TGTGCCATCAGTCAGGGGACTAACACCGGGGAGCTGTTTTTT.

The chain recombines TRBV5-5 with TRBJ2-5; possible D gene TRBD1, 5 bases. Gene TRBJ2-7 matches the end of the DNA better, so the J call may be wrong. The CDR3 runs 15 residues. Germline lookup yields CDR1 SGHKS and CDR2 YYEKEE (reference sequence). The CDR3 sequence is CASSLLQGSFYEQYF. Here the CDR3 DNA reads TGTGCCAGCAGCTTACTGCAGGGAAGTTTCTACGAGCAGTACTTC.

This clonotype was found a few times. CDR3 loop: CASSYHREATEAFF. DNA of the CDR3: TGTGCCAGCAGCTACCACAGGGAGGCCACTGAAGCTTTCTTT. V usage is TRBV3-1 and J usage is TRBJ1-1, with D maybe TRBD1 (6 bases). V lost 5 bases, J lost 4 bases, and 14 bases lay in between. CDR1 is LGHDT, CDR2 YNNKEL, per germline (reference sequence). The CDR3 extends over 14 amino acids. Filled out from reference TRBV3-1 and TRBJ1-1, the complete variable domain reads DTAVSQTPKYLVTQMGNDKSIKCEQNLGHDTMYWYKQDSKKFLKIMFSYNNKELIINETVPNRFSPKSPDKAHLNLHINSLELGDSAVYFCASSYHREATEAFFGQGTRLTVV.

The chain couples TRBV28 to TRBJ1-2; D gene unclear. V dropped 6 bases and J dropped 0 bases, with 14 bases sitting between them. Germline V gene sequence: CDR1 MDHEN, CDR2 SYDVKM. The CDR3 has 15 amino acids. CDR3 bases: TGTGCCAGCAGCTTCCGGAGCCCCGCTAACTATGGCTACACCTTC. This encodes CASSFRSPANYGYTF.